This T cell receptor beta chain is drawn from a study of patients and donors after allogeneic stem cell transplantation. TCRdb reanalysed the RT-PCR reads using MiXCR and keeps one entry per CDR3 protein. The table shows 10,000 to 15,000 distinct CDR3 sequences, with 20% to 25% occurring only once. The table lists this clonotype with a few counts. V was shortened by 8 bases and J by 1 base, with 9 bases between the two germline ends. This CDR3 has 12 amino acids. This clonotype originated in a human donor who was either an allogeneic HSCT recipient or a stem cell or donor lymphocyte infusion donor (not recorded which). It is not recorded whose cells these are; they may come from a transplant donor. The chain links TRBV12-3 or TRBV12-4 to TRBJ2-7, with D perhaps TRBD1 (5 bases). The sample comprised blood, either unsorted or a sorted T cell fraction (not recorded which). CDR3 amino acids: CASQGFSYEQYF. The CDR3 DNA is TGTGCCAGCCAGGGTTTTTCCTACGAGCAGTACTTC.